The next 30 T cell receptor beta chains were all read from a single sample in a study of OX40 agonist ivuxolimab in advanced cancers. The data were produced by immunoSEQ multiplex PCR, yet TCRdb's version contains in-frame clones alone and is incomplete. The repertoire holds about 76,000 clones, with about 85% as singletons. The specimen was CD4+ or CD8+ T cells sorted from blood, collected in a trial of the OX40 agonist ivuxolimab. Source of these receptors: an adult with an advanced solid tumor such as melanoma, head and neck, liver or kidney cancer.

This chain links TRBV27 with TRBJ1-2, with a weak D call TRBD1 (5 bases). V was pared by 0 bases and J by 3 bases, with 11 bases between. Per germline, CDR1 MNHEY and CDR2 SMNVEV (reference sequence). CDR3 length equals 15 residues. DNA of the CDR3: TGTGCCAGCAGTTTATCCAGGGTTCTTGACTATGGCTACACCTTC. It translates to CASSLSRVLDYGYTF.

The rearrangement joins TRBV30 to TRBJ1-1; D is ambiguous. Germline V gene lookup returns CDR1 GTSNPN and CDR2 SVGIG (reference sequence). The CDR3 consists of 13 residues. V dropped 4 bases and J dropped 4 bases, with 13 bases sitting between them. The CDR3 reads CAWTRASGTEAFF. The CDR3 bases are TGTGCCTGGACGCGGGCTTCGGGCACTGAAGCTTTCTTT. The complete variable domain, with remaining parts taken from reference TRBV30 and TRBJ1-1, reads SQTIHQWPATLVQPVGSPLSLECTVEGTSNPNLYWYRQAAGRGLQLLFYSVGIGQISSEVPQNLSASRPQDRQFILSSKKLLLSDSGFYLCAWTRASGTEAFFGQGTRLTVV.

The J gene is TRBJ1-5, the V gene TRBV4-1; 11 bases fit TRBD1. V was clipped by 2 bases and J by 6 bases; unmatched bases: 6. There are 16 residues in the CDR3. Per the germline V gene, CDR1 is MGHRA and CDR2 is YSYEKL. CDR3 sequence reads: CASSQTDRGRGQPQHF. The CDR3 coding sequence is TGCGCCAGCAGCCAAACGGACAGGGGGCGCGGTCAGCCCCAGCATTTT.

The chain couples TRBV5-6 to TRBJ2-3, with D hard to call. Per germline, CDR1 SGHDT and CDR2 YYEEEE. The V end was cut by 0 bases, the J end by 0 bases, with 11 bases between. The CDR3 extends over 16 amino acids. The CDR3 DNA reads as TGTGCCAGCAGCTTGGTTTCGGAATGGAGCACAGATACGCAGTATTTT. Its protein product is CASSLVSEWSTDTQYF. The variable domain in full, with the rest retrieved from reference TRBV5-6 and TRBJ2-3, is DAGVTQSPTHLIKTRGQQVTLRCSPKSGHDTVSWYQQALGQGPQFIFQYYEEEERQRGNFPDRFSGHQFPNYSSELNVNALLLGDSALYLCASSLVSEWSTDTQYFGPGTRLTVL.

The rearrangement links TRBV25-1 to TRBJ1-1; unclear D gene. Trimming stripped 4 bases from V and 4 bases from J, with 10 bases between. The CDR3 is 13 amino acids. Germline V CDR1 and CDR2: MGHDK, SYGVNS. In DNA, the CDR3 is TGTGCCAGCAGTGTAAGGGTGGGCACTGAAGCTTTCTTT. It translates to CASSVRVGTEAFF.

CDR3 nucleotides: TGTGCCAGCAGCGTAGGGGGGCAGCAGGGATGGGGAGGCTACACCTTC. This codes for CASSVGGQQGWGGYTF. This chain joins TRBV9 and TRBJ1-2, with D possibly being TRBD1 (6 bases). CDR1 and CDR2 from the germline V gene are SGDLS and YYNGEE. The CDR3 is 16 amino acids. V dropped 0 bases and J dropped 8 bases, with 20 bases sitting between them.

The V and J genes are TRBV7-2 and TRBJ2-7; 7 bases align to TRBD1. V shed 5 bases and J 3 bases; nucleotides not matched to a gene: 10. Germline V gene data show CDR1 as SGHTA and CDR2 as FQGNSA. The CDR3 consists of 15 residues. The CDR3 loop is CASSGRRDRYYEQYF. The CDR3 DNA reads TGTGCCAGCAGCGGACGACGGGACAGATACTACGAGCAGTACTTC. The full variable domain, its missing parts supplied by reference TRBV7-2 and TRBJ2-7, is GAGVSQSPSNKVTEKGKDVELRCDPISGHTALYWYRQSLGQGLEFLIYFQGNSAPDKSGLPSDRFSAERTGGSVSTLTIQRTQQEDSAVYLCASSGRRDRYYEQYFGPGTRLTVT.

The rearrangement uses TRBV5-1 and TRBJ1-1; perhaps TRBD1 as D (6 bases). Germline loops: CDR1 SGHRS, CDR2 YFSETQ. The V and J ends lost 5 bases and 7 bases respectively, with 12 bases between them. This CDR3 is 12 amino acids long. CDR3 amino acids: CASRWTDGEAFF. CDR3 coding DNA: TGCGCCAGCAGGTGGACAGACGGTGAAGCTTTCTTT.

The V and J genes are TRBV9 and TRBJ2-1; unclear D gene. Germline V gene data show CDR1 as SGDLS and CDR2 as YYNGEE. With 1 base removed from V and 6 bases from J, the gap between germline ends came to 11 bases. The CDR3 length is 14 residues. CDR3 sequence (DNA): TGTGCCAGCAGCGTATTACGGGTCGGCAATGAGCAGTTCTTC. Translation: CASSVLRVGNEQFF.

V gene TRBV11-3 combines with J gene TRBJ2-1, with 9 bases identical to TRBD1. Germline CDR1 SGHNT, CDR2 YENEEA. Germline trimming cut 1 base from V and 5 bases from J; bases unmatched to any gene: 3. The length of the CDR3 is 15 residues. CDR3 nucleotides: TGTGCCAGCAGCTTAGCAGGGACAGGGAACAATGAGCAGTTCTTC. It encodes CASSLAGTGNNEQFF.

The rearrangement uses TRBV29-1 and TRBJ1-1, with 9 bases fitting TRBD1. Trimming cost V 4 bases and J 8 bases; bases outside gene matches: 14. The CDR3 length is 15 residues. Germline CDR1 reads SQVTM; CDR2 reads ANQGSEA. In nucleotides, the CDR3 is TGCAGCGTTGTTGGTGGACAGGGGTTAGGAGAGGAAGCTTTCTTT. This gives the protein CSVVGGQGLGEEAFF.

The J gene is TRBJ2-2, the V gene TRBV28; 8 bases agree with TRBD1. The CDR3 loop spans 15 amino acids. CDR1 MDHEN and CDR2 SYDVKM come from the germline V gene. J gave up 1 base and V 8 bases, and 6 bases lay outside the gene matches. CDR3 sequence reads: CASGGQALNTGELFF. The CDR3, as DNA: TGTGCCAGCGGGGGACAGGCGCTGAACACCGGGGAGCTGTTTTTT.

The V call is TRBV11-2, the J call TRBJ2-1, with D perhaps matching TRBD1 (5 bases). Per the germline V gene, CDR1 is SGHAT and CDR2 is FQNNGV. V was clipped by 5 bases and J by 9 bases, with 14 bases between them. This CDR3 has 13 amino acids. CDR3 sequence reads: CASSPRVTSEQFF. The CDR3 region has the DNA TGTGCCAGCAGCCCCAGGGTCACAAGTGAGCAGTTCTTC.

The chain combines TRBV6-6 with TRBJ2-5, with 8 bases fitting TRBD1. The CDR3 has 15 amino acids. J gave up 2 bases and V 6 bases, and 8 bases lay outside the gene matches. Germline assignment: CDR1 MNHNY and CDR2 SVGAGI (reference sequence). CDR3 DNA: TGTGCCAGCAGCTTGACAGGGGACCCGCAAGAGACCCAGTACTTC. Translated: CASSLTGDPQETQYF.

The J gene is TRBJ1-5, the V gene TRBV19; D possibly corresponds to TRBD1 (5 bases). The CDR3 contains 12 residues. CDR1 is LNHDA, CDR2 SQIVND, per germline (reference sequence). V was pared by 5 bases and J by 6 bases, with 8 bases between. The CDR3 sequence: CASSGRVQPQHF. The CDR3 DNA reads TGTGCCAGTAGTGGCAGGGTTCAGCCCCAGCATTTT.

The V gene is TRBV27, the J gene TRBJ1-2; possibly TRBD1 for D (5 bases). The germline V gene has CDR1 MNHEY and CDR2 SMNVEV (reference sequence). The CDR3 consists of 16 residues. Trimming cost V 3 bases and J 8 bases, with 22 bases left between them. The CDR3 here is CASSFVGSVRAGGYTF. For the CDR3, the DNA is TGTGCCAGCAGTTTTGTCGGTTCTGTCAGGGCAGGGGGCTACACCTTC.

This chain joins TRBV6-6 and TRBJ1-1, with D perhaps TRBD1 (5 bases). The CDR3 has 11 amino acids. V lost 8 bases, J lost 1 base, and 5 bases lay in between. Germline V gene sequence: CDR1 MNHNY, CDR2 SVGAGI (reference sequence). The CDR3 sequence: CASGGNTEAFF. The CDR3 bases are TGTGCCAGCGGGGGGAACACTGAAGCTTTCTTT.

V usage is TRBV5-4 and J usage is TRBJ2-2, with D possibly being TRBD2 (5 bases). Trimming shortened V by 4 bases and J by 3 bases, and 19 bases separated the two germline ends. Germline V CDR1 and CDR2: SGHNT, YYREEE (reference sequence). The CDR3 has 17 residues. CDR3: CASSPGLNADYTGELFF. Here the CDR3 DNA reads TGTGCCAGCAGCCCGGGATTGAATGCTGATTACACCGGGGAGCTGTTTTTT.

The CDR3 here is CASSSLHSRTGTGELFF. DNA for the CDR3: TGCGCCAGCAGCTCCCTCCATAGCCGGACAGGGACCGGGGAGCTGTTTTTT. The chain combines TRBV5-1 with TRBJ2-2, with 8 bases that match TRBD1. Losses at the gene ends were 3 bases for V and 5 bases for J; bases not matched to a gene: 12. The CDR3 extends over 17 amino acids. Germline V gives CDR1 SGHRS, CDR2 YFSETQ. Full variable domain (rest looked up from reference TRBV5-1 and TRBJ2-2): KAGVTQTPRYLIKTRGQQVTLSCSPISGHRSVSWYQQTPGQGLQFLFEYFSETQRNKGNFPGRFSGRQFSNSRSEMNVSTLELGDSALYLCASSSLHSRTGTGELFFGEGSRLTVL.

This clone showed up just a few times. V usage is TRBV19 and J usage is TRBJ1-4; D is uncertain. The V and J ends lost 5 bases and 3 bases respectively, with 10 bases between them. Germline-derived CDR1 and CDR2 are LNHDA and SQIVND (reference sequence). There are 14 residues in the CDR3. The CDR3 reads CASSPRHSNEKLFF. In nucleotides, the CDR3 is TGTGCCAGTAGTCCGAGACATTCTAATGAAAAACTGTTTTTT.

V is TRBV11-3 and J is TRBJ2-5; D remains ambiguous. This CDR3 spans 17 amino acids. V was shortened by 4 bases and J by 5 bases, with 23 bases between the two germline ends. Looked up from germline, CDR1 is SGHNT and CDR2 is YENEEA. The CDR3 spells CASSSSWSATEVETQYF. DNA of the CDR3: TGTGCCAGCAGCTCTTCTTGGTCCGCTACCGAGGTGGAGACCCAGTACTTC.

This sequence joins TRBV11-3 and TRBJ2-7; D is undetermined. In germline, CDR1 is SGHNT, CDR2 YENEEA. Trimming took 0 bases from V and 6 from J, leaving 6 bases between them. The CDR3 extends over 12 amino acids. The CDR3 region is CASSLDPSEQYF. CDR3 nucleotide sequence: TGTGCCAGCAGCTTAGATCCTAGCGAGCAGTACTTC.

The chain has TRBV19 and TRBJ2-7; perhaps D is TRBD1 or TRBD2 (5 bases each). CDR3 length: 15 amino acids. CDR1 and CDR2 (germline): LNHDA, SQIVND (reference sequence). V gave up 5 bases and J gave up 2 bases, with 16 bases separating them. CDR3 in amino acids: CASSDPGRQTYEQYF. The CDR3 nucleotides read TGTGCCAGTAGTGATCCGGGACGACAGACCTACGAGCAGTACTTC. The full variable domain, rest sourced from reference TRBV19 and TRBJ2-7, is DGGITQSPKYLFRKEGQNVTLSCEQNLNHDAMYWYRQDPGQGLRLIYYSQIVNDFQKGDIAEGYSVSREKKESFPLTVTSAQKNPTAFYLCASSDPGRQTYEQYFGPGTRLTVT.

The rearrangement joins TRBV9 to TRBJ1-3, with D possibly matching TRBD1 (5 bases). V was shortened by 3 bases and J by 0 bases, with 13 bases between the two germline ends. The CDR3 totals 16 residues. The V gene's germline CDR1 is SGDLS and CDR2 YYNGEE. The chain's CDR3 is CASSAHGGSSGNTIYF. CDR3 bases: TGTGCCAGCAGCGCCCATGGGGGATCCTCTGGAAACACCATATATTTT. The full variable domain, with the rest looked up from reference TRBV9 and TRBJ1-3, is DSGVTQTPKHLITATGQRVTLRCSPRSGDLSVYWYQQSLDQGLQFLIQYYNGEERAKGNILERFSAQQFPDLHSELNLSSLELGDSALYFCASSAHGGSSGNTIYFGEGSWLTVV.

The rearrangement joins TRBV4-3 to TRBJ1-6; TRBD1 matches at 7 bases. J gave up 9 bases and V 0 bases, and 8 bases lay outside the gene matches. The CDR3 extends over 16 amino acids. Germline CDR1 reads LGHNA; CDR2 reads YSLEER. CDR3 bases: TGCGCCAGCAGCCAAGATGGCCAGGGGGATATTTCACCCCTCCACTTT. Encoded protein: CASSQDGQGDISPLHF.

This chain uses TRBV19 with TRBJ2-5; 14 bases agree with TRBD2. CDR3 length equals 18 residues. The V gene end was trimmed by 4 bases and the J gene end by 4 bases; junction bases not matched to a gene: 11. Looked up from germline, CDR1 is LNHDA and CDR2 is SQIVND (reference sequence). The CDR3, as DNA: TGTGCCAGTAGTACCCGAAGGGGACTAGCGGGAGTAGGAGAGACCCAGTACTTC. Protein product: CASSTRRGLAGVGETQYF.

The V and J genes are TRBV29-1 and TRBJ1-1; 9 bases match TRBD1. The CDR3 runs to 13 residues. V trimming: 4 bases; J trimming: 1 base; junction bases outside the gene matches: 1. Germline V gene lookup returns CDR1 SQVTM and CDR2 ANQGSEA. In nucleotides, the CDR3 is TGCAGCGTTGGGGACAGGGCGAACACTGAAGCTTTCTTT. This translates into CSVGDRANTEAFF.

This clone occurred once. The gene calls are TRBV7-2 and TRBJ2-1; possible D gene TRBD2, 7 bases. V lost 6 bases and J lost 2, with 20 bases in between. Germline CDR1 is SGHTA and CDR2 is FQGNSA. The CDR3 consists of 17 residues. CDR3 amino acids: CASSQQGGGPPYNEQFF. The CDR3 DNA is TGTGCCAGCAGTCAACAAGGGGGAGGGCCTCCCTACAATGAGCAGTTCTTC.

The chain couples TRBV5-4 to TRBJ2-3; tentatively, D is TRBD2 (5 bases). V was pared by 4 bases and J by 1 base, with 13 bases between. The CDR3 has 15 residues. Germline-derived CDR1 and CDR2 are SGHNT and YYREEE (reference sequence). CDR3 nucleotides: TGTGCCAGCAGCCCGCCGCCCGGGGGCACAGATACGCAGTATTTT. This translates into CASSPPPGGTDTQYF.

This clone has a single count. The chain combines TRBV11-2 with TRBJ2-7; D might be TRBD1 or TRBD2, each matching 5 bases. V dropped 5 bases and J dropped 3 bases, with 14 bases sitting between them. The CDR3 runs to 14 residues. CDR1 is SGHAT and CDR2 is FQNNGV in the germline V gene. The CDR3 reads CASSLSGTLYEQYF. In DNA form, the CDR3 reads TGTGCCAGCAGCCTCTCCGGGACCCTCTACGAGCAGTACTTC. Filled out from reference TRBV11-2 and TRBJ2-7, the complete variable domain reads EAGVAQSPRYKIIEKRQSVAFWCNPISGHATLYWYQQILGQGPKLLIQFQNNGVVDDSQLPKDRFSAERLKGVDSTLKIQPAKLEDSAVYLCASSLSGTLYEQYFGPGTRLTVT.